The source of this T cell receptor (beta chain) is a study of cytomegalovirus exposure and HLA in healthy donors. Turning to this clone: Its antigen is undetermined.

Study results and caveats: A missense variant in DCLRE1C was later tied to TCR beta V- and J-gene trimming.

Germline V gene lookup returns CDR1 SEHNR and CDR2 FQNEAQ (reference sequence). The V gene lost 3 bases and the J gene lost 5 bases, with 10 bases spanning the gap. CDR3 length: 13 residues. Primers: 60 Vbeta forward and 13 Jbeta reverse. Clones were sequenced by immunoSEQ multiplex PCR, and TCRdb holds only the in-frame ones, with some missing. The sample gives some 150,000 clones, roughly 80% of which show up once; about 8.1% is in the top ten. This chain joins TRBV7-9 and TRBJ1-1; D gene uncertain. The sequenced sample was PBMCs. The clonotype originates from a woman in her forties or fifties in good health and CMV-seropositive. The CDR3 bases are TGTGCCAGCAGCTTTCATGGAGGGACTGAAGCTTTCTTT. As protein: CASSFHGGTEAFF.